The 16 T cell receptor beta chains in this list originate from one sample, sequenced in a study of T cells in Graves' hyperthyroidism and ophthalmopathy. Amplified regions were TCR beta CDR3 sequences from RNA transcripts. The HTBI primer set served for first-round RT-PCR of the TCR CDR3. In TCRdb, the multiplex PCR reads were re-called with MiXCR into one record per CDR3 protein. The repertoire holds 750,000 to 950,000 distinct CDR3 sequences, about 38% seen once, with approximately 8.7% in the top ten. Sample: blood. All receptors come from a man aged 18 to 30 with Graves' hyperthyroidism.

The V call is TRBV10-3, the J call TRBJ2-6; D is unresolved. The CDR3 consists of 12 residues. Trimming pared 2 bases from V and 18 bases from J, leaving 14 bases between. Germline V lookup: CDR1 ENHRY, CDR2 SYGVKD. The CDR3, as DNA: TGTGCCATCAGTGAGCATCCAGCGTATCAGACTTTC. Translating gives CAISEHPAYQTF.

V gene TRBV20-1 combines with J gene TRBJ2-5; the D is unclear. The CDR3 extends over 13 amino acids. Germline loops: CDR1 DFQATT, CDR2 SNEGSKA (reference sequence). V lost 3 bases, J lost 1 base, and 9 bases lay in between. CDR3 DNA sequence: TGCAGTGCTAGCAGTACGGTCCAAGAGACCCAGTACTTC. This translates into CSASSTVQETQYF.

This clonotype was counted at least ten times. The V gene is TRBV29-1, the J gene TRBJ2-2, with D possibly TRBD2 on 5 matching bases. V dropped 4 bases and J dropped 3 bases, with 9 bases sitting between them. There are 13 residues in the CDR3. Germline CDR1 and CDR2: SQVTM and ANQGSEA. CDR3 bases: TGCAGCGTTGGGACGAGGGACACCGGGGAGCTGTTTTTT. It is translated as CSVGTRDTGELFF.

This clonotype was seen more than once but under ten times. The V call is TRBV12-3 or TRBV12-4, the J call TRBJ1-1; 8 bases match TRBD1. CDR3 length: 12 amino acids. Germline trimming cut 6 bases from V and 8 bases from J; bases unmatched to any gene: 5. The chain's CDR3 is CASRQRTGEAFF. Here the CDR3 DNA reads TGTGCCAGCAGGCAGCGGACAGGGGAAGCTTTCTTT.

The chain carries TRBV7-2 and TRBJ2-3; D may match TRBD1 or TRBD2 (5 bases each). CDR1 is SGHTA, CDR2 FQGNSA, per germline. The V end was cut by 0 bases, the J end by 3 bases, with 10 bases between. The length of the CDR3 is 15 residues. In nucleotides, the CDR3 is TGTGCCAGCAGCTTAGCGCCGGGGCCGACAGATACGCAGTATTTT. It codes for CASSLAPGPTDTQYF.

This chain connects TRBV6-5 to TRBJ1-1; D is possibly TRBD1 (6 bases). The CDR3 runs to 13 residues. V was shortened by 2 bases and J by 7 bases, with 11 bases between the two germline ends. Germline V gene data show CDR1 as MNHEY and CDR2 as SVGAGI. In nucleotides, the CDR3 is TGTGCCAGCAGTTACGGCAGGACAGATGAAGCTTTCTTT. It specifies CASSYGRTDEAFF.

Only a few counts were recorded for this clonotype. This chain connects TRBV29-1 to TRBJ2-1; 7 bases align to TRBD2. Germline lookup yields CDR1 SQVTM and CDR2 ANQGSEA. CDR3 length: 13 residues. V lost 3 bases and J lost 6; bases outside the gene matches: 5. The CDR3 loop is CSVERERPNEQFF. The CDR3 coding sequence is TGCAGCGTTGAGCGGGAGCGTCCCAATGAGCAGTTCTTC.

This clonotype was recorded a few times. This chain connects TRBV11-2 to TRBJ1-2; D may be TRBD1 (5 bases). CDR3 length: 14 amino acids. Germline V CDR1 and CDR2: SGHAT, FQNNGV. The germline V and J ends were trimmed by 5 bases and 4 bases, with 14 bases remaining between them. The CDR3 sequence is CASSPTGRAYGYTF. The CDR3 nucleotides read TGTGCCAGCAGCCCCACAGGCCGAGCCTATGGCTACACCTTC.

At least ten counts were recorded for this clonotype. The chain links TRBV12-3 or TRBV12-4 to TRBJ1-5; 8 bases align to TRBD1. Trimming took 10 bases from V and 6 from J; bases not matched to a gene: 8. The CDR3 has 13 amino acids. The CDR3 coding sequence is TGTGCCACCTCGGGACAGGAGGGTCAGCCCCAGCATTTT. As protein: CATSGQEGQPQHF.

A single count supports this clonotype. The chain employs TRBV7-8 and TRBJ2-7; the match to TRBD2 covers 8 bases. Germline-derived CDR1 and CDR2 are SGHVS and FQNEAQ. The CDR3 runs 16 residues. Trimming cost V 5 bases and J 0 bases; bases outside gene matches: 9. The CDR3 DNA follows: TGTGCCAGCAGCCATCCTCGGGGGGGAAGCTCCTACGAGCAGTACTTC. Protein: CASSHPRGGSSYEQYF.

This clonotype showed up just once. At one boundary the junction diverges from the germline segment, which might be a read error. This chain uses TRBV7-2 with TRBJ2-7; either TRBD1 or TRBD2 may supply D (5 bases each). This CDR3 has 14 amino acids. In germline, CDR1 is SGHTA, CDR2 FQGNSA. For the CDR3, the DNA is TGTGCCAGCAGCCTGAGCGGTTCAGGGTACGAGCACTACTTC. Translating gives CASSLSGSGYEHYF.

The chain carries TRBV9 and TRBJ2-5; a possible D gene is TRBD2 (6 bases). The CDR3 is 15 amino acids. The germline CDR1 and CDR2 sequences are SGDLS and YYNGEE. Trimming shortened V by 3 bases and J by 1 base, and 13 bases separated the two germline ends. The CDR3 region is CASSAGRGFQETQYF. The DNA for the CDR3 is TGTGCCAGCAGCGCGGGACGGGGGTTCCAAGAGACCCAGTACTTC.

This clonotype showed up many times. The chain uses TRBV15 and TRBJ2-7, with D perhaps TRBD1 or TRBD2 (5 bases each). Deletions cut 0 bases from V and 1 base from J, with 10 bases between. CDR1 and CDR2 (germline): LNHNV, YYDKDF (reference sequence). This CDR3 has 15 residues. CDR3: CATSRDSGGSYEQYF. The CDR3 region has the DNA TGTGCCACCAGCAGAGATAGTGGGGGTTCCTACGAGCAGTACTTC.

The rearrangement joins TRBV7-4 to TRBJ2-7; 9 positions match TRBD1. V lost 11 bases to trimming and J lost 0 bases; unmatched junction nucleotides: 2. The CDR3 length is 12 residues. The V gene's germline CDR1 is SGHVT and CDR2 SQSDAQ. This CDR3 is CAWDRDSYEQYF. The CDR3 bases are TGTGCCTGGGACAGGGACTCCTACGAGCAGTACTTC.

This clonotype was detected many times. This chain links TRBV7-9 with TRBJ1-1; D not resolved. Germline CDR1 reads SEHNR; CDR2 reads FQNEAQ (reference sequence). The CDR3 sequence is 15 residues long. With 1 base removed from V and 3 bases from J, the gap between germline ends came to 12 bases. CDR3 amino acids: CASSLEGGIDTEAFF. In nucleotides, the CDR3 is TGTGCCAGCAGCTTAGAAGGAGGGATAGACACTGAAGCTTTCTTT.

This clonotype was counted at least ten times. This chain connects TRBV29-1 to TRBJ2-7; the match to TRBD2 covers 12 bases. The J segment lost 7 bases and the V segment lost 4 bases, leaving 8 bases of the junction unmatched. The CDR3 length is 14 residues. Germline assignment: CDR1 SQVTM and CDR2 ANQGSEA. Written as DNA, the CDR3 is TGCAGCGTTGCGGGGCCTAGCGGGAGGGGTGAGCAGTACTTC. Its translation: CSVAGPSGRGEQYF.